These 31 T cell receptor beta chains share one sample of origin, sequenced in a study of cytomegalovirus exposure and HLA in healthy donors. Sequencing was performed with immunoSEQ multiplex PCR; in TCRdb, only in-frame clones are kept and a portion is missing. The sample carries about 130,000 clones, about 94% recorded once. Material: PBMCs. Receptors originate from a woman younger than 30 in good health and CMV-seronegative.

The chain joins TRBV6-5 to TRBJ2-7; 9 nucleotides agree with TRBD1. Germline lookup yields CDR1 MNHEY and CDR2 SVGAGI. CDR3 size: 14 residues. J gave up 4 bases and V 5 bases, and 6 bases lay outside the gene matches. The CDR3 region is CASSPGTGMYEQYF. The CDR3 coding sequence is TGTGCCAGCAGTCCCGGGACAGGGATGTACGAGCAGTACTTC.

V usage is TRBV28 and J usage is TRBJ1-6, with 7 bases lining up with TRBD1. This CDR3 region has 15 residues. The V gene's germline CDR1 is MDHEN and CDR2 SYDVKM. J gave up 3 bases and V 8 bases, and 7 bases lay outside the gene matches. CDR3 nucleotides: TGTGCCAGCCTCGACGGGACAGTCTATAATTCACCCCTCCACTTT. Its protein product is CASLDGTVYNSPLHF. The whole variable domain, filled in from reference TRBV28 and TRBJ1-6, reads DVKVTQSSRYLVKRTGEKVFLECVQDMDHENMFWYRQDPGLGLRLIYFSYDVKMKEKGDIPEGYSVSREKKERFSLILESASTNQTSMYLCASLDGTVYNSPLHFGNGTRLTVT.

The J gene is TRBJ2-7, the V gene TRBV10-3; 11 bases map to TRBD1. The germline V gene encodes CDR1 ENHRY and CDR2 SYGVKD. The length of the CDR3 is 15 residues. V dropped 5 bases and J dropped 2; count of bases not matched to a gene: 5. CDR3 sequence: CAISKPGQGAYEQYF. CDR3 bases: TGTGCCATCAGTAAGCCGGGACAGGGGGCCTACGAGCAGTACTTC.

The chain combines TRBV6-5 with TRBJ2-7; unclear D gene. Per germline, CDR1 MNHEY and CDR2 SVGAGI. The germline V and J ends were trimmed by 5 bases and 3 bases, with 11 bases remaining between them. This CDR3 region has 13 residues. The CDR3 loop reads CASSEIPGYEQYF. CDR3 sequence (DNA): TGTGCCAGCAGTGAAATCCCAGGCTACGAGCAGTACTTC.

The rearrangement joins TRBV5-1 to TRBJ2-1; TRBD2 is a possible D gene (6 bases). V lost 3 bases and J 2 bases, leaving 12 bases between the germline ends. CDR3 length: 15 amino acids. Germline CDR1 reads SGHRS; CDR2 reads YFSETQ. The CDR3 coding sequence is TGCGCCAGCAGCTGGAGGGCGGGAACCTACAATGAGCAGTTCTTC. It specifies CASSWRAGTYNEQFF.

This clone appeared once. The chain combines TRBV7-2 with TRBJ1-1; no clear D. The germline V gene encodes CDR1 SGHTA and CDR2 FQGNSA. Trimming pared 7 bases from V and 1 base from J, leaving 13 bases between. CDR3 length equals 14 residues. This CDR3 reads CASTLGRSNTEAFF. For the CDR3, the DNA is TGTGCCAGCACCCTCGGTAGATCGAACACTGAAGCTTTCTTT.

This clone was seen a handful of times. CDR3 coding DNA: TGTGCCAGCAGCTTGGGCTGGATACAGACGCCCGGGGAGTACTTC. This translates into CASSLGWIQTPGEYF. The chain combines TRBV5-5 with TRBJ2-7; D perhaps matches TRBD2 (5 bases). Trimming removed 0 bases from V and 11 bases from J, with 21 bases in between. The CDR3 spans 15 residues. Per the germline V gene, CDR1 is SGHKS and CDR2 is YYEKEE (reference sequence).

About this clone: The sample contains more than one DNA sequence encoding this CDR3. This rearrangement joins TRBV28 to TRBJ1-5, with unresolved D. From germline, CDR1 is MDHEN and CDR2 SYDVKM. This CDR3 region has 12 residues. V gave up 8 bases and J gave up 1 base, with 6 bases separating them. The DNA of the CDR3 is TGTGCCAGCCGGAGAAGCAATCAGCCCCAGCATTTT. This translates into CASRRSNQPQHF.

This clone occurred once. The CDR3 nucleotides read TGCACCAGCAGCCAGCGTACGCGGCCGGGGGTAGGCACAGATACGCAGTATTTT. Protein sequence: CTSSQRTRPGVGTDTQYF. The chain has TRBV1 and TRBJ2-3; the table's D gene call, TRBD2, was not cross checked with the DNA. TRBV1 is a pseudogene. The CDR3 is 18 amino acids.

The chain combines TRBV5-1 with TRBJ2-1; 7 positions match TRBD2. V trimming: 2 bases; J trimming: 3 bases; junction bases outside the gene matches: 17. The CDR3 is 19 amino acids. CDR1 is SGHRS, CDR2 YFSETQ, per germline. The chain's CDR3 is CASSFYGFVGGFGYNEQFF. CDR3 in DNA: TGCGCCAGCAGCTTTTACGGCTTTGTGGGGGGGTTTGGCTACAATGAGCAGTTCTTC.

V is TRBV2 and J is TRBJ1-2, with 11 bases fitting TRBD1. In germline, CDR1 is SNHLY, CDR2 FYNNEI. This CDR3 spans 13 amino acids. V shed 6 bases and J 6 bases; nucleotides not matched to a gene: 3. CDR3 DNA sequence: TGTGCCAGCAGACGGGGACAGGGGGATGGCTACACCTTC. Translation: CASRRGQGDGYTF. Drawing the rest from reference TRBV2 and TRBJ1-2, the complete variable domain is EPEVTQTPSHQVTQMGQEVILRCVPISNHLYFYWYRQILGQKVEFLVSFYNNEISEKSEIFDDQFSVERPDGSNFTLKIRSTKLEDSAMYFCASRRGQGDGYTFGSGTRLTVV.

About this clone itself: One end of the junction fails to match germline, which may point to a read error. CDR3 sequence (DNA): TGTGCCACCAGCAGAGATCAGGGACAGGGGGGGATAAGGTCTGTTTTT. The encoded protein is CATSRDQGQGGIRSVF. The chain links TRBV15 to TRBJ1-4, with 11 bases fitting TRBD1. Germline V lookup: CDR1 LNHNV, CDR2 YYDKDF (reference sequence). There are 16 residues in the CDR3.

This chain connects TRBV2 to TRBJ2-1; D ambiguous. From germline, CDR1 is SNHLY and CDR2 FYNNEI. V shed 8 bases and J shed 10 bases, with 15 bases lying between them. The CDR3 sequence is 12 residues long. The CDR3 sequence is CASQVGAAEQFF. The CDR3 nucleotides read TGTGCCAGCCAGGTCGGTGCCGCGGAGCAGTTCTTC.

The chain couples TRBV5-1 to TRBJ2-5, with 8 bases aligning to TRBD1. CDR1 SGHRS and CDR2 YFSETQ come from the germline V gene. The CDR3 extends over 13 amino acids. V was clipped by 9 bases and J by 3 bases; unmatched bases: 7. The CDR3 loop is CANKSTGEETQYF. For the CDR3, the DNA is TGCGCCAACAAATCGACAGGGGAAGAGACCCAGTACTTC.

The genes are TRBV7-9 and TRBJ2-3; D possibly corresponds to TRBD1 (5 bases). V lost 9 bases and J lost 5, with 15 bases in between. The CDR3 loop spans 13 amino acids. The V gene's germline CDR1 is SEHNR and CDR2 FQNEAQ (reference sequence). CDR3 nucleotide sequence: TGTGCCAGGGGTGGCAAGGGGATAGATACGCAGTATTTT. It is translated as CARGGKGIDTQYF.

The chain combines TRBV4-2 with TRBJ2-1, with 9 positions matching TRBD2. V gave up 1 base and J gave up 3 bases; unmatched junction bases: 1. This CDR3 is 15 amino acids long. Germline CDR1 reads LGHNA; CDR2 reads YNFKEQ. CDR3 DNA: TGTGCCAGCAGCCAAGGCGGGAGGGACTACAATGAGCAGTTCTTC. Amino acids: CASSQGGRDYNEQFF.

This clone appeared a single time. This chain joins TRBV18 and TRBJ1-2; 10 bases fit TRBD1. J was trimmed by 6 bases and V by 1 base; bases with no gene match: 2. Germline V gene lookup returns CDR1 KGHSH and CDR2 LQKENI. CDR3 size: 14 residues. As DNA, the CDR3 is TGTGCCAGCTCACCACGGGGGACAGGGGATGGCTACACCTTC. Translated: CASSPRGTGDGYTF.

The gene calls are TRBV28 and TRBJ2-3; 7 bases agree with TRBD2. The J segment lost 6 bases and the V segment lost 6 bases, leaving 9 bases of the junction unmatched. CDR3 size: 14 residues. Per germline, CDR1 MDHEN and CDR2 SYDVKM. CDR3 sequence: CASRLGGRRDTQYF. The CDR3 coding sequence is TGTGCCAGCAGACTGGGGGGGAGAAGGGATACGCAGTATTTT.

The chain has TRBV18 and TRBJ2-2, with D tentatively TRBD1 (6 bases). The CDR3 contains 15 residues. V lost 4 bases and J 3 bases, leaving 12 bases between the germline ends. Germline-derived CDR1 and CDR2 are KGHSH and LQKENI. This chain's CDR3 is CASSRAGADTGELFF. In nucleotides, the CDR3 is TGTGCCAGCTCACGTGCAGGGGCGGACACCGGGGAGCTGTTTTTT.

This clone was picked up one time. The J gene is TRBJ2-7, the V gene TRBV30, with no clear D. CDR3 length: 12 residues. The V gene lost 4 bases and the J gene lost 5 bases, with 12 bases spanning the gap. CDR1 and CDR2 (germline): GTSNPN, SVGIG (reference sequence). The CDR3 nucleotides read TGTGCCTGGACAGGTGATTCCCACGAGCAGTACTTC. Protein sequence: CAWTGDSHEQYF.

In its sample, this clone was seen a few times. The V and J genes are TRBV29-1 and TRBJ2-2; TRBD2 agrees at 8 bases. The CDR3 length is 14 residues. The germline V gene encodes CDR1 SQVTM and CDR2 ANQGSEA. V was pared by 6 bases and J by 6 bases, with 9 bases of the junction left unmatched. The CDR3 region is CSVAGTRLPGELFF. The DNA for the CDR3 is TGCAGCGTCGCCGGGACTAGGCTTCCCGGGGAGCTGTTTTTT.

The V and J genes are TRBV28 and TRBJ2-7, with 9 nucleotides matching TRBD1. J was trimmed by 6 bases and V by 6 bases; bases with no gene match: 9. This CDR3 spans 14 amino acids. Germline loops: CDR1 MDHEN, CDR2 SYDVKM. CDR3 loop: CASSRGQGPFEQYF. The CDR3 nucleotides read TGTGCCAGCAGCCGCGGACAGGGGCCGTTCGAGCAGTACTTC. The full variable domain, its missing parts supplied by reference TRBV28 and TRBJ2-7, is DVKVTQSSRYLVKRTGEKVFLECVQDMDHENMFWYRQDPGLGLRLIYFSYDVKMKEKGDIPEGYSVSREKKERFSLILESASTNQTSMYLCASSRGQGPFEQYFGPGTRLTVT.

The V call is TRBV6-1, the J call TRBJ1-5; possible D gene TRBD1, 6 bases. The CDR3 is 15 residues long. Germline CDR1 MNHNS, CDR2 SASEGT. The germline V and J ends were trimmed by 1 base and 7 bases, with 14 bases remaining between them. The CDR3 sequence is CASSEGLDRRQPQHF. The CDR3 DNA is TGTGCCAGCAGTGAAGGTCTGGACAGACGGCAGCCCCAGCATTTT.

This chain connects TRBV7-3 to TRBJ2-7, with 11 positions matching TRBD2. Germline V gives CDR1 SGHTA, CDR2 FQGTGA. The CDR3 spans 15 residues. V shed 5 bases and J 0 bases; nucleotides not matched to a gene: 3. The DNA of the CDR3 is TGTGCCAGCAGCCAACTAGCGGGGGTCTCCTACGAGCAGTACTTC. Encoded protein: CASSQLAGVSYEQYF. The variable domain in full, with the rest retrieved from reference TRBV7-3 and TRBJ2-7, is GAGVSQTPSNKVTEKGKYVELRCDPISGHTALYWYRQSLGQGPEFLIYFQGTGAADDSGLPNDRFFAVRPEGSVSTLKIQRTERGDSAVYLCASSQLAGVSYEQYFGPGTRLTVT.

This chain connects TRBV7-9 to TRBJ2-1; 11 bases agree with TRBD2. The ends lost 5 bases at V and 0 bases at J; junction bases unmatched: 12. The CDR3 totals 19 residues. Per germline, CDR1 SEHNR and CDR2 FQNEAQ (reference sequence). The CDR3 bases are TGTGCCAGCAGCACAGGACTAGCGGGTCGTCTAAGCTCCTACAATGAGCAGTTCTTC. It yields the protein CASSTGLAGRLSSYNEQFF.

This chain joins TRBV28 and TRBJ1-1; 7 bases agree with TRBD1. Losses at the gene ends were 4 bases for V and 7 bases for J; bases not matched to a gene: 12. The CDR3 runs to 15 residues. Per germline, CDR1 MDHEN and CDR2 SYDVKM. The CDR3 reads CASSSPPGTVFEAFF. The CDR3, as DNA: TGTGCCAGCAGTTCTCCCCCCGGGACAGTTTTTGAAGCTTTCTTT.

The chain combines TRBV2 with TRBJ1-1; possibly TRBD1 for D (6 bases). This CDR3 has 14 residues. Germline-derived CDR1 and CDR2 are SNHLY and FYNNEI. V lost 6 bases to trimming and J lost 2 bases, with 13 bases between them. This chain's CDR3 is CASRFSGANTEAFF. Written as DNA, the CDR3 is TGTGCCAGCAGGTTTTCAGGGGCAAACACTGAAGCTTTCTTT.

The V gene is TRBV9, the J gene TRBJ1-2; TRBD1 aligns across 10 bases. The CDR3 runs 15 residues. Germline CDR1 reads SGDLS; CDR2 reads YYNGEE. J was trimmed by 6 bases and V by 4 bases; bases with no gene match: 9. The CDR3 protein is CASSTRQGAHDGYTF. The CDR3 DNA follows: TGTGCCAGCAGCACGAGACAGGGGGCGCATGATGGCTACACCTTC.

This sequence joins TRBV18 and TRBJ2-5, with D maybe TRBD2 (6 bases). The CDR3 runs 17 residues. CDR1 and CDR2 from the germline V gene are KGHSH and LQKENI. With 2 bases removed from V and 4 bases from J, the gap between germline ends came to 20 bases. CDR3 protein: CASSPGLGTPVRETQYF. The CDR3 DNA reads as TGTGCCAGCTCACCAGGACTCGGGACTCCAGTCCGAGAGACCCAGTACTTC.

This rearrangement joins TRBV27 to TRBJ2-7; TRBD2 is a possible D gene (6 bases). Looked up from germline, CDR1 is MNHEY and CDR2 is SMNVEV (reference sequence). The CDR3 has 12 residues. V was cut by 3 bases and J by 5 bases, with 8 bases left in between. The CDR3 region has the DNA TGTGCCAGCAGTTTGGGGGGACACGAGCAGTACTTC. Amino acid sequence: CASSLGGHEQYF.

The chain is built from TRBV7-6 and TRBJ1-2, with D possibly matching TRBD1 (6 bases). V lost 5 bases and J lost 4, with 14 bases in between. CDR1 is SGHVS, CDR2 FNYEAQ, per germline. This CDR3 has 14 residues. The CDR3 bases are TGTGCCAGCAGCCCAGAGGGGGGGAGCTATGGCTACACCTTC. This codes for CASSPEGGSYGYTF.